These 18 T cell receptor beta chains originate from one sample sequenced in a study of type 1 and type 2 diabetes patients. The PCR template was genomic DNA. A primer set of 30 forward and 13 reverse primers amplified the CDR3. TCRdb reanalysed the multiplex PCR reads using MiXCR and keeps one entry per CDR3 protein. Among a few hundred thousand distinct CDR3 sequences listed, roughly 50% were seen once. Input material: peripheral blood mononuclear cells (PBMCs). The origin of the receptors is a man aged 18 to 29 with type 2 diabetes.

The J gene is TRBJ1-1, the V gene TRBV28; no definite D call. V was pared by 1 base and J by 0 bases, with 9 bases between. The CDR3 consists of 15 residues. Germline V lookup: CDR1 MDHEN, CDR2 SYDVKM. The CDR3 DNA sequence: TGTGCCAGCAGTTTATATCGGGCCTTGAACACTGAAGCTTTCTTT. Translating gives CASSLYRALNTEAFF.

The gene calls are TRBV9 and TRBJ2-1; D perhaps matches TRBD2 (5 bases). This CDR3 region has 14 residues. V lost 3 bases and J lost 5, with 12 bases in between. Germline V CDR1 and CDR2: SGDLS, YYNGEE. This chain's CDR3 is CASSGSREDNEQFF. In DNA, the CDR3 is TGTGCCAGCAGCGGTAGCCGGGAAGACAATGAGCAGTTCTTC. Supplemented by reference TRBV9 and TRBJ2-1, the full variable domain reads DSGVTQTPKHLITATGQRVTLRCSPRSGDLSVYWYQQSLDQGLQFLIQYYNGEERAKGNILERFSAQQFPDLHSELNLSSLELGDSALYFCASSGSREDNEQFFGPGTRLTVL.

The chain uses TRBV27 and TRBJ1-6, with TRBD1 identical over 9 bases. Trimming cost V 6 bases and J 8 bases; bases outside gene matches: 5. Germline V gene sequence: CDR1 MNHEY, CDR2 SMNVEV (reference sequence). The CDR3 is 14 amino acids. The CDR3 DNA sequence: TGTGCCAGCAGGCCCGGGACAGGGCATTCACCCCTCCACTTT. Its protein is CASRPGTGHSPLHF.

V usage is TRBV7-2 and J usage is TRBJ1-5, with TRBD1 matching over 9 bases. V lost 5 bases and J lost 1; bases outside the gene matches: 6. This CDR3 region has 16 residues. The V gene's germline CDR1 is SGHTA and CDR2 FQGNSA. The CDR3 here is CASSLGQGPSNQPQHF. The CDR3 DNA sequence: TGTGCCAGCAGCCTTGGACAGGGGCCAAGCAATCAGCCCCAGCATTTT.

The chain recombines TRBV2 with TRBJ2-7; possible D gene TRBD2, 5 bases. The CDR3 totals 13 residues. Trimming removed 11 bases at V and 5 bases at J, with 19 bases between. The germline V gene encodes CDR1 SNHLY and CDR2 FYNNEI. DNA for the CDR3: TGTGCCGCTTCTGTCCGGGGATTAGACGAGCAGTACTTC. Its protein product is CAASVRGLDEQYF.

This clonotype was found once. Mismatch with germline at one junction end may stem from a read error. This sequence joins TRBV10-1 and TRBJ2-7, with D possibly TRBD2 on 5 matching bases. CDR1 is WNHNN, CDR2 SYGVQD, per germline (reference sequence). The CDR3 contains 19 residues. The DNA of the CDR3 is TGTGCCATCAGTCTTAATCTTCCAGGTAGGGTGGCGGGCCTTTACGAGCAGTACTTC. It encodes CAISLNLPGRVAGLYEQYF.

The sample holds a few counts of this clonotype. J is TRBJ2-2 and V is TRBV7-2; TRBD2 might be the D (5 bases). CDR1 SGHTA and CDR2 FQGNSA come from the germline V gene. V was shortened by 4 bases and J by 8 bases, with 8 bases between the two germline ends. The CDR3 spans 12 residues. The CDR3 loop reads CASSSGKGELFF. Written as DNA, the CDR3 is TGTGCCAGCAGCTCGGGGAAAGGGGAGCTGTTTTTT.

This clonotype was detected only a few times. The CDR3 loop is CATSRGAGNNEQFF. The CDR3 DNA reads TGTGCCACCAGCAGAGGGGCGGGGAACAATGAGCAGTTCTTC. The chain couples TRBV15 to TRBJ2-1, with a possible D match to TRBD2 (6 bases). CDR1 is LNHNV and CDR2 is YYDKDF in the germline V gene (reference sequence). This CDR3 spans 14 amino acids. Deletions cut 1 base from V and 5 bases from J, with 9 bases between. The variable domain in full, completed from reference TRBV15 and TRBJ2-1, reads DAMVIQNPRYQVTQFGKPVTLSCSQTLNHNVMYWYQQKSSQAPKLLFHYYDKDFNNEADTPDNFQSRRPNTSFCFLDIRSPGLGDTAMYLCATSRGAGNNEQFFGPGTRLTVL.

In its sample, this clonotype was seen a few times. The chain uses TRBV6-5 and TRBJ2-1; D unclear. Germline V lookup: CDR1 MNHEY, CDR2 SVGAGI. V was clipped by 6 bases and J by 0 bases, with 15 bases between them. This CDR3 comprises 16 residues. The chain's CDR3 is CASRTDLKSSYNEQFF. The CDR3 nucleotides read TGTGCCAGCAGAACCGATCTCAAAAGCTCCTACAATGAGCAGTTCTTC.

CDR3 sequence reads: CASSLSAVSNTEAFF. The DNA of the CDR3 is TGTGCCAGCAGTTTATCAGCGGTTTCGAACACTGAAGCTTTCTTT. The J gene is TRBJ1-1, the V gene TRBV28, with no clear D. Per germline, CDR1 MDHEN and CDR2 SYDVKM. V was pared by 1 base and J by 1 base, with 10 bases between. CDR3 length: 15 residues.

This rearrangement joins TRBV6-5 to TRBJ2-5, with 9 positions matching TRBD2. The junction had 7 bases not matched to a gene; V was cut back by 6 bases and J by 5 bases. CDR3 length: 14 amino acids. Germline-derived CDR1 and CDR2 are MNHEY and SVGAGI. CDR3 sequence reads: CASRGSGSGETQYF. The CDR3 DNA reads TGTGCCAGCAGGGGTAGCGGGAGTGGGGAGACCCAGTACTTC.

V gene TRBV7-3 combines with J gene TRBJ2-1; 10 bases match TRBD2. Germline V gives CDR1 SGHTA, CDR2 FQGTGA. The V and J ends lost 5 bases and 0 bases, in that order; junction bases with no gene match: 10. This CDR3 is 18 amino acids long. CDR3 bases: TGTGCCAGCAGCCACCGAGCGGGGGGGATTAGCTCCTACAATGAGCAGTTCTTC. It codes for CASSHRAGGISSYNEQFF.

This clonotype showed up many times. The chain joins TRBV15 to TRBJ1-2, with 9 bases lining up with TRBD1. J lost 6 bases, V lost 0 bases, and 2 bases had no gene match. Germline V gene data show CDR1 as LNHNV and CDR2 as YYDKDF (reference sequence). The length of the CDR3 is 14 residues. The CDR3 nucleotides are TGTGCCACCAGCAGAGAGAGGACAGGGGATGGCTACACCTTC. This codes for CATSRERTGDGYTF.

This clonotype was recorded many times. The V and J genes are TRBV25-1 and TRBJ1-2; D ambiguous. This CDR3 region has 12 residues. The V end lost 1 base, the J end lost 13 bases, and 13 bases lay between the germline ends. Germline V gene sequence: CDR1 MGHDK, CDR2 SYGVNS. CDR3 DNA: TGTGCCAGCAGTGAATCAAACTTTCCGCCCACCTTC. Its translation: CASSESNFPPTF.

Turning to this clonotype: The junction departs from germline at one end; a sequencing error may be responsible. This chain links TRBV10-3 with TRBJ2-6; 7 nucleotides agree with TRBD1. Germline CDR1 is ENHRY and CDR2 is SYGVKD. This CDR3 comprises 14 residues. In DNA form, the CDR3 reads TGTGCCATCAGTCAGGGGGTCGGGGCCAACGCCCTGACTTTC. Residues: CAISQGVGANALTF.

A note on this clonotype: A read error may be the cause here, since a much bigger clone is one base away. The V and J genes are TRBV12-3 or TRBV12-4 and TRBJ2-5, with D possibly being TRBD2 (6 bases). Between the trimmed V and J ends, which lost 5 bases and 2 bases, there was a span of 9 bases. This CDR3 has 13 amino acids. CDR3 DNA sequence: TGTGCCAGCAGTGACGGGGGTCAAGAGACCCAGTACTTC. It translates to CASSDGGQETQYF.

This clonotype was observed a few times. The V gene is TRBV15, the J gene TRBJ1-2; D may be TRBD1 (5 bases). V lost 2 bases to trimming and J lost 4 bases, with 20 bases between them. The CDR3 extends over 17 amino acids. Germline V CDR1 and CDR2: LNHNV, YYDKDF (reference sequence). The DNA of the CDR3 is TGTGCCACCAGCAGATTTACAGGAGTGCGGGAGACCTATGGCTACACCTTC. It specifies CATSRFTGVRETYGYTF.

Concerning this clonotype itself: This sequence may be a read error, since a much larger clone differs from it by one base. In DNA, the CDR3 is TGTGCCTGGCGAGAGGGATCATCCTACGACCAGTACTTC. Protein product: CAWREGSSYDQYF. The chain links TRBV30 to TRBJ2-7; tentatively, D is TRBD2 (5 bases). The CDR3 sequence is 13 residues long. CDR1 GTSNPN and CDR2 SVGIG come from the germline V gene (reference sequence). Supplemented by reference TRBV30 and TRBJ2-7, the full variable domain reads SQTIHQWPATLVQPVGSPLSLECTVEGTSNPNLYWYRQAAGRGLQLLFYSVGIGQISSEVPQNLSASRPQDRQFILSSKKLLLSDSGFYLCAWREGSSYDQYFGPGTRLTVT.